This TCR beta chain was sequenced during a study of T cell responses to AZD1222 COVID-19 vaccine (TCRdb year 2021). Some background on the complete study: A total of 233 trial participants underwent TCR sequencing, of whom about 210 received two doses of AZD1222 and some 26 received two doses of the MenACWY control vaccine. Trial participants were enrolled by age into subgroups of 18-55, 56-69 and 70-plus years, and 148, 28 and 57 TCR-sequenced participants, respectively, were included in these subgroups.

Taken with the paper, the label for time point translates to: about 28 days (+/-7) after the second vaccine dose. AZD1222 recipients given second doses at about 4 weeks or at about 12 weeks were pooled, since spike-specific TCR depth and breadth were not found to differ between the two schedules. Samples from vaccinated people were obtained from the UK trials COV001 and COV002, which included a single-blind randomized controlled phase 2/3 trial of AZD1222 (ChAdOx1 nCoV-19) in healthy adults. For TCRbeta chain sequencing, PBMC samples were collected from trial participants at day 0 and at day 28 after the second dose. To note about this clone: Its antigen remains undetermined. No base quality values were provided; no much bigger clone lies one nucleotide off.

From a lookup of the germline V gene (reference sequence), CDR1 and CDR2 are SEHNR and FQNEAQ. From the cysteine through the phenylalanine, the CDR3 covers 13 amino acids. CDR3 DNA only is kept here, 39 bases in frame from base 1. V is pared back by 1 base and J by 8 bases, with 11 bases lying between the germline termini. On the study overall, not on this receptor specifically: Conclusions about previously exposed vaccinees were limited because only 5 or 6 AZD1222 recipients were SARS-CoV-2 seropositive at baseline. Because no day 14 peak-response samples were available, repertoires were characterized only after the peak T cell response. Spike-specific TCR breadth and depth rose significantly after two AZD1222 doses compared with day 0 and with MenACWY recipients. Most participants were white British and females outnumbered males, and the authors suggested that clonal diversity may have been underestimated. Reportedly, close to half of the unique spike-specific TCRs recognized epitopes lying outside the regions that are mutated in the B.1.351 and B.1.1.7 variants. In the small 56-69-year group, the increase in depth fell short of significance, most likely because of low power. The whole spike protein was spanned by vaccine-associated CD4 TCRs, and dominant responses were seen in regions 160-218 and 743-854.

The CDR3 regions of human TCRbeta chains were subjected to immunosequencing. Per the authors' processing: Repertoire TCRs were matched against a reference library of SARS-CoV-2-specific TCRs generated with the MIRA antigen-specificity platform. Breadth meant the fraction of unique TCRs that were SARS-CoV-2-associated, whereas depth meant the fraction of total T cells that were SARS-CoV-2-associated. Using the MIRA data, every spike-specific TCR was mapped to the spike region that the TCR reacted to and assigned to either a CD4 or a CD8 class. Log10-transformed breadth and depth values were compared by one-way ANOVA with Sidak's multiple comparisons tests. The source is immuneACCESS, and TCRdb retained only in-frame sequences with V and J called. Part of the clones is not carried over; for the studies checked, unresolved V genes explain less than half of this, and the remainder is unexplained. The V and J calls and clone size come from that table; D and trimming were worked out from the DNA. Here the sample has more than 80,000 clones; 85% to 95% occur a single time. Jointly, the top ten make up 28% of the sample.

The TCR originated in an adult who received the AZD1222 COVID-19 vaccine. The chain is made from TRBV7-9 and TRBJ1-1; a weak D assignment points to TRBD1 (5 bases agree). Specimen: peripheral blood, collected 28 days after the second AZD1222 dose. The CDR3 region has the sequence CASSLEGAREAFF. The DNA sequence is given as TGTGCCAGCAGCTTAGAAGGGGCCCGCGAAGCTTTCTTT.